In its sample, the clone carrying this T cell receptor beta chain was seen a few times. The antigen remains unidentified. The data are from a study of T-cell reconstitution after alpha-beta-depleted transplantation in children. Unique molecular identifiers were incorporated when the TCRbeta library was constructed. Each CDR3 protein is one row after TCRdb ran MiXCR on the PCR reads. The profile shows about 200,000 distinct CDR3 sequences, approximately 6.9% of them singletons. Findings and caveats of the study: Expanded graft clones numbering several hundred reportedly gave rise to alpha-beta T cells about two months after transplant.

This CDR3 is 15 amino acids long. Trimming shortened V by 3 bases and J by 0 bases, and 8 bases separated the two germline ends. CDR1 and CDR2 (germline): MDHEN, SYDVKM. The specimen comprised PBMCs, sampled before TCRalphabeta/CD19-depleted stem cell transplant. This clonotype originated in a boy aged 2 to 9 with acute lymphoblastic leukemia, due to receive a stem cell transplant. The V and J genes are TRBV28 and TRBJ1-4; no firm D call. The CDR3 DNA reads as TGTGCCAGCAGTTTGATTCTTTCAACTAATGAAAAACTGTTTTTT. Amino acid sequence: CASSLILSTNEKLFF.